A selection of T cell receptor beta chains follows, all from one sample in a study of cytotoxic CD8 clonotypes in ibrutinib-treated CLL. Produced via immunoSEQ multiplex PCR; TCRdb's table is partial and in-frame only. Of about 300,000 clones in the sample, roughly four fifths are singletons; the top ten hold roughly 6%. Specimen: PBMCs, collected at disease progression, from a patient treated with ibrutinib. Receptors originate from a human donor with chronic lymphocytic leukemia. The CDR3 runs from the conserved cysteine through the conserved F or W. D genes are given only for firm matches. Size tells how often a clone was seen (once, few, many) or the class of an expanded clone, and some rows leave it out.

clone size	V gene	D gene	J gene	CDR3 DNA	CDR3 protein
NA	TRBV7-9	TRBD2	TRBJ2-1	TGTGCCAGCAGCCGGACTAGCGGGGGGGCCGCTGAGCAGTTCTTC	CASSRTSGGAAEQFF
NA	TRBV27	NA	TRBJ2-3	TGTGCCAGCAGTTTATCGCGCCCAGATACGCAGTATTTT	CASSLSRPDTQYF
once	TRBV18	NA	TRBJ2-7	TGTGCCAGCTCGCCAATTGCTAGCGACTCCTACGAGCAGTACTTC	CASSPIASDSYEQYF
few	TRBV5-1	NA	TRBJ2-2	TGCGCCAGCAGCTTGGTCTTAGGCACCGGGGAGCTGTTTTTT	CASSLVLGTGELFF
NA	TRBV2	TRBD1	TRBJ1-6	TGTGCCAGCAGTGGGACGAGGGGGACAGGGTATTCACCCCTCCACTTT	CASSGTRGTGYSPLHF
once	TRBV2	NA	TRBJ1-1	TGTGCCAGCAGTGAAGGAATTACGTGGACTGAAGCTTTCTTT	CASSEGITWTEAFF
few	TRBV7-3	NA	TRBJ1-6	TGTGCCAGCAGCCGGGACATACGTTCACCCCTCCACTTT	CASSRDIRSPLHF
NA	TRBV4-1	NA	TRBJ2-3	TGCGCCAGCAGGAGGGGGGAATACACAGATACGCAGTATTTT	CASRRGEYTDTQYF
once	TRBV29-1	TRBD2	TRBJ2-7	TGCAGCGCCGAACTAGCGGGCCCTTCGGTTCCCCCCTACGAGCAGTACTTC	CSAELAGPSVPPYEQYF
few	TRBV27	TRBD2	TRBJ2-7	TGTGCCAGCAGTTTGATGACTAGCGGGTTCTCCTACGAGCAGTACTTC	CASSLMTSGFSYEQYF
once	TRBV13	TRBD1	TRBJ2-7	TGTGCCAGCAGCCGCCGGGACAGGTCATCCTACGAGCAGTACTTC	CASSRRDRSSYEQYF
NA	TRBV5-1	NA	TRBJ2-1	TGCGCCAGCAGCTTGGGGGGATATAATGAGCAGTTCTTC	CASSLGGYNEQFF
NA	TRBV30	TRBD2	TRBJ2-3	TGTGCCTGGCTAGGGCTAGCGGAGTTGGGAGATACGCAGTATTTT	CAWLGLAELGDTQYF
NA	TRBV7-3	NA	TRBJ1-4	TGTGCCAGCAGCTTAAGTCGGGGGGAAAAACTGTTTTTT	CASSLSRGEKLFF
medium-sized	TRBV7-6	NA	TRBJ1-1	TGTGCCAGCAGCTTTGCCATGAACACTGAAGCTTTCTTT	CASSFAMNTEAFF
NA	TRBV15	TRBD1	TRBJ2-5	TGTGCCACCAGCAGAGATCTCGGACAGGGTTATCAAGAGACCCAGTACTTC	CATSRDLGQGYQETQYF
NA	TRBV21-1	NA	TRBJ2-7	TGTGCCAGCAGCAAACCATGCTACGAGCAGTACTTC	CASSKPCYEQYF
NA	TRBV27	TRBD2	TRBJ2-1	TGTGCCAGCAGTTTAGTGGGGAGCGGGGGCCCTCCCCATGTAGAGCAGTTCTTC	CASSLVGSGGPPHVEQFF
NA	TRBV9	TRBD1	TRBJ2-7	TGTGCCAGCAGCGTAGGGGACAGGGGTGGGGACGAGCAGTACTTC	CASSVGDRGGDEQYF
NA	TRBV5-6	NA	TRBJ2-1	TGTGCCAGCAGCTTGGGGAATTACAATGAGCAGTTCTTC	CASSLGNYNEQFF
NA	TRBV11-1	TRBD1	TRBJ2-7	TGTGCCAGCAGCCGGGACAGGGCCTACGAGCAGTACTTC	CASSRDRAYEQYF
NA	TRBV6-5	NA	TRBJ1-2	TGTGCCAGCAGTCCGGACAGCAACTATGGCTACACCTTC	CASSPDSNYGYTF